The clone carrying this T cell receptor beta chain was counted a single time. This specimen belongs to a study of blood T cell repertoires in COVID-19. The overall study: Samples came from the United States, Italy and Spain, spanning acute and convalescent COVID-19. Nucleic acid was either cDNA or gDNA, and it came from T cells, B-cell-depleted T cells, or PBMCs.

With 0 bases clipped from V and 4 bases from J, the junction kept 7 bases outside the gene matches. This CDR3 spans 15 amino acids. Looked up from germline, CDR1 is SQVTM and CDR2 is ANQGSEA. Authors' analysis steps: Estimated nucleated cell counts came from reference gene primer amplification. Sequenced by immunoSEQ multiplex PCR; TCRdb stores in-frame clones only, minus some. That table gives V, J and clone size, and the DNA gave D and trimming. Of just over 95,000 clones in the sample, over 70% are singletons; the top ten hold about 4%. Sequencing was carried out using peripheral blood. The sequence was collected from a man aged 55 to 69 with acute or convalescent COVID-19. J is TRBJ1-2 and V is TRBV29-1, with 8 positions matching TRBD1. The DNA for the CDR3 is TGCAGCGTTGAAGAGACAGGGGCTTGGGTCTATGGCTACACCTTC. This gives the protein CSVEETGAWVYGYTF.